This entry lists 24 T cell receptor beta chains sequenced from one sample in a study of T cell clonality in common variable immunodeficiency. No antigen has been identified for these receptors. Sequencing used immunoSEQ multiplex PCR; TCRdb keeps in-frame clones, though not all of them. The sample is made up of 32,000 or so clones, none counted only once. The study's findings and limits: Common variable immunodeficiency TCR beta sequences reportedly had fewer deletions and N-nucleotide insertions.

Sequenced: peripheral blood mononuclear cells. These receptors were collected from a human donor with common variable immunodeficiency.

This clone was picked up many times. The read ends 3 residues early relative to the CDR3; the germline J gene fills the gap. J is TRBJ1-2 and V is TRBV10-1; 10 bases align to TRBD1. CDR3 length equals 16 residues. Looked up from germline, CDR1 is WNHNN and CDR2 is SYGVQD (reference sequence). V lost 5 bases to trimming and J lost 6 bases; unmatched junction nucleotides: 12. CDR3 bases read: TGCGCCAGCAGTCCGGGACAGGGGTCGTGGAAGGATGGC. This sequence encodes CASSPGQGSWKDG. The full CDR3 protein reads CASSPGQGSWKDGYTF.

This clone was seen repeatedly, ten times or more. The CDR3 end falls 3 residues outside the read, so it is completed with the germline J gene. This chain joins TRBV30 and TRBJ2-1, with D uncertain. V gave up 0 bases and J gave up 5 bases, with 11 bases separating them. The V gene's germline CDR1 is GTSNPN and CDR2 SVGIG (reference sequence). The CDR3 is 14 amino acids. The sequenced part of the CDR3 DNA is TGTGCCTGGAGTGTAAACCCGCGGAACAATGAG. This encodes CAWSVNPRNNE. The CDR3 as a whole reads CAWSVNPRNNEQFF.

The table lists this clone with a few counts. The CDR3 end falls 3 residues outside the read, so it is completed with the germline J gene. The gene calls are TRBV5-6 and TRBJ2-1, with 9 bases identical to TRBD1. The CDR3 has 15 residues. Germline CDR1 SGHDT, CDR2 YYEEEE. J gave up 7 bases and V 3 bases, and 8 bases lay outside the gene matches. This CDR3 reads CASSWGQGIGNEQFF. CDR3 DNA (partial): TGTGCCAGCAGCTGGGGACAGGGAATCGGTAATGAG.

This clone appeared many times. The observed sequence ends 3 residues before the CDR3 terminus, with the missing tail filled in from the germline J gene. The chain combines TRBV11-3 with TRBJ2-7; D is unresolved. The V gene lost 5 bases and the J gene lost 6 bases, with 14 bases spanning the gap. CDR3 length: 13 amino acids. Germline V gene lookup returns CDR1 SGHNT and CDR2 YENEEA. The chain's CDR3 is CASSLKRGGEQYF. The covered CDR3 bases are TGTGCCAGCAGCCTAAAAAGAGGCGGCGAG.

For this clone: The missing CDR3 end, 3 residues past where the read stops, is filled in from the germline J gene. This chain links TRBV6-9 with TRBJ2-3; TRBD1 matches at 9 bases. Per the germline V gene, CDR1 is MNHGY and CDR2 is SVAAGI. Trimming took 4 bases from V and 4 from J; bases not matched to a gene: 15. The CDR3 spans 18 residues. CDR3 loop: CASSWAPGTGLISDTQYF. CDR3 DNA (partial): TGTGCCAGCAGTTGGGCTCCGGGGACAGGGTTAATCTCAGATACG.

This clone was counted only a few times. The read is 3 residues too short to cover the CDR3 end, so that end is filled in from the germline J gene. The J gene is TRBJ1-6, the V gene TRBV19; D uncertain. Trimming left V 3 bases short and J 7 bases short, with 13 bases between. This CDR3 contains 15 residues. CDR1 and CDR2 (germline): LNHDA, SQIVND (reference sequence). CDR3 region: CASSIYRTDNSPLHF. The part of the CDR3 DNA that was read is TGTGCCAGTAGTATTTACCGCACAGACAATTCACCC.

In its sample, this clone was seen a few times. The read ends 3 residues early relative to the CDR3; the germline J gene fills the gap. V is TRBV7-3 and J is TRBJ2-1; 11 positions match TRBD2. The CDR3 has 14 residues. Germline loops: CDR1 SGHTA, CDR2 FQGTGA. The J segment lost 5 bases and the V segment lost 4 bases, leaving 1 base of the junction unmatched. CDR3 sequence: CASSSGLADNEQFF. The CDR3 DNA, read in part, is TGTGCCAGCAGCTCGGGACTAGCGGACAATGAG. Combining the CDR3 with reference TRBV7-3 and TRBJ2-1 gives the whole variable domain GAGVSQTPSNKVTEKGKYVELRCDPISGHTALYWYRQSLGQGPEFLIYFQGTGAADDSGLPNDRFFAVRPEGSVSTLKIQRTERGDSAVYLCASSSGLADNEQFFGPGTRLTVL.

This clone was seen a handful of times. The DNA read from the CDR3 is TGTGCCAGCAGCTCCCTTCGACAGGCCCCCCACGAG. This encodes CASSSLRQAPHE. In full, the CDR3 reads CASSSLRQAPHEQYF. The V call is TRBV5-8, the J call TRBJ2-7, with D perhaps matching TRBD1 (6 bases). The missing CDR3 end, 3 residues past where the read stops, is filled in from the germline J gene. V shed 3 bases and J shed 5 bases, with 18 bases lying between them. Germline loops: CDR1 SGHTS, CDR2 YDEGEE. The CDR3 is 15 amino acids.

In this sample, this clone turned up a few times. The part of the CDR3 DNA that was read is TGTGCCTGGATCCCTTTTAGGGCAGATACG. It encodes CAWIPFRADT. The entire CDR3 reads CAWIPFRADTQYF. The chain employs TRBV30 and TRBJ2-3; D gene uncertain. The CDR3 goes on 3 residues after the read ends, and that part is filled in from the germline J gene. Germline V gene lookup returns CDR1 GTSNPN and CDR2 SVGIG (reference sequence). With 4 bases removed from V and 4 bases from J, the gap between germline ends came to 12 bases. CDR3 size: 13 residues.

Concerning this clone: The CDR3 end is not reached by the read, which stops 3 residues before it; the germline J gene fills it in. The chain joins TRBV7-9 to TRBJ2-2; D call uncertain. The V end was cut by 7 bases, the J end by 6 bases, with 9 bases between. Germline CDR1 SEHNR, CDR2 FQNEAQ (reference sequence). CDR3 length equals 12 residues. The sequenced CDR3 bases are TGTGCCAGCACCCCGTATCCCGGGGAG. Its translation: CASTPYPGE. In full, the CDR3 reads CASTPYPGELFF.

The chain's CDR3 is CASSDQPGEGYTF. CDR3 DNA, as far as it was read: TGTGCCAGCAGTGACCAACCAGGGGAAGGC. The chain couples TRBV6-1 to TRBJ1-2; a weak D match, TRBD1 (6 bases). The read ends 3 residues before the CDR3 terminus; that terminus is restored from the germline J gene. Germline V CDR1 and CDR2: MNHNS, SASEGT. This CDR3 contains 13 residues.

This clone was observed a handful of times. The DNA ends 3 residues before the CDR3 does, and the rest of the CDR3 is filled in from the germline J gene. The V call is TRBV6-2 or TRBV6-3, the J call TRBJ2-7; 15 nucleotides align to TRBD2. The CDR3 spans 17 residues. The V gene's germline CDR1 is MNHEY and CDR2 SVGEGT. V trimming: 4 bases; J trimming: 3 bases; junction bases outside the gene matches: 7. The CDR3 protein is CASSSVGLAGGIYEQYF. Incomplete CDR3 DNA: TGTGCCAGCAGTTCGGTCGGACTAGCGGGGGGGATCTACGAG.

This clone is medium-sized within its sample. Read coverage stops 3 residues before the CDR3 terminus; the germline J gene supplies the remainder. The rearrangement joins TRBV12-3 or TRBV12-4 to TRBJ2-3, with D possibly matching TRBD2 (6 bases). V lost 6 bases, J lost 4 bases, and 20 bases lay in between. This CDR3 has 16 amino acids. The CDR3 protein is CASSPSLGGLPDTQYF. CDR3 DNA, as far as it was read: TGTGCCAGCAGCCCGTCTTTGGGGGGACTTCCAGATACG.

To note about this clone: The read terminates 3 residues before the CDR3 end, so the remaining end is supplied by the germline J gene. The chain links TRBV7-9 to TRBJ1-1, with a possible D match to TRBD1 (6 bases). Germline V gives CDR1 SEHNR, CDR2 FQNEAQ (reference sequence). V lost 8 bases to trimming and J lost 6 bases, with 13 bases between them. The CDR3 extends over 12 amino acids. The CDR3: CASEDRIAEAFF. The part of the CDR3 DNA that was read is TGTGCCAGCGAAGACAGGATAGCTGAA.

With regard to this clone: The read ends 3 residues shy of where the CDR3 ends; the end is completed using the germline J gene. V usage is TRBV20-1 and J usage is TRBJ1-5, with 10 bases lining up with TRBD1. CDR3 length: 15 amino acids. Germline V gene lookup returns CDR1 DFQATT and CDR2 SNEGSKA (reference sequence). V lost 3 bases, J lost 6 bases, and 8 bases stayed unmatched. The CDR3 loop reads CSASKSGQGGQPQHF. The CDR3 bases that were read are TGCAGTGCTAGTAAGTCCGGACAGGGGGGTCAGCCC.

This clone showed up just a few times. The sequence runs out 3 residues before the end of the CDR3; the remainder is reconstructed from the germline J gene. The genes are TRBV18 and TRBJ1-1; no reliable D call. Looked up from germline, CDR1 is KGHSH and CDR2 is LQKENI. The CDR3 is 13 amino acids. Trimming took off 6 bases at V and 4 bases at J, with 12 bases between the two ends. The CDR3 reads CASSPNRTTEAFF. CDR3 bases read: TGTGCCAGCTCCCCCAACAGAACCACTGAA.

This clone has more than one count but fewer than ten. The read finishes 3 residues shy of the CDR3 end, and the germline J gene is used to complete it. This chain links TRBV20-1 with TRBJ1-6; 7 bases are a match to TRBD1. The junction had 8 bases not matched to a gene; V was cut back by 5 bases and J by 10 bases. The CDR3 is made up of 13 amino acids. Germline V lookup: CDR1 DFQATT, CDR2 SNEGSKA (reference sequence). This chain's CDR3 is CSAGRQGASPLHF. The CDR3 bases that were read are TGCAGTGCTGGGAGACAGGGTGCGTCACCC.

This clone has only a few counts. This CDR3 reads CASSMRGGPNTGELFF. CDR3 bases read: TGTGCCAGTAGTATGAGGGGGGGCCCGAACACCGGGGAG. The rearrangement links TRBV19 to TRBJ2-2, with D perhaps TRBD2 (7 bases). The CDR3 end is not reached by the read, which stops 3 residues before it; the germline J gene fills it in. The CDR3 contains 16 residues. Trimming took 3 bases from V and 0 from J, leaving 11 bases between them. Per germline, CDR1 LNHDA and CDR2 SQIVND (reference sequence).

CDR3 protein: CASSEGDQETQYF. CDR3 bases read: TGTGCCAGCAGTGAGGGCGACCAAGAGACC. The genes are TRBV2 and TRBJ2-5; D not certain. The read stops 3 residues short of the end of the CDR3; the missing end is completed from the germline J gene. The V gene's germline CDR1 is SNHLY and CDR2 FYNNEI. V was cut by 3 bases and J by 0 bases, with 5 bases left in between. The CDR3 runs to 13 residues.

This clone has just a few counts. The CDR3 end lies 3 residues beyond the end of the read and is filled in from the germline J gene. V usage is TRBV7-6 and J usage is TRBJ2-5, with TRBD2 identical over 10 bases. This CDR3 is built from 17 residues. Germline V CDR1 and CDR2: SGHVS, FNYEAQ. The V gene end was trimmed by 1 base and the J gene end by 1 base; junction bases not matched to a gene: 6. The CDR3 bases that were read are TGTGCCAGCAGCTTAGTATCCAGCGGGGGGGCCCAAGAGACC. Amino acids: CASSLVSSGGAQET. The CDR3, in full, reads CASSLVSSGGAQETQYF.

This clone has a count of ten or more. Coverage ceases 3 residues before the CDR3 finishes, and the germline J gene fills in the end. The chain combines TRBV29-1 with TRBJ2-3, with 10 bases lining up with TRBD2. V was pared by 1 base and J by 8 bases, with 12 bases of the junction left unmatched. This CDR3 contains 16 residues. Germline V gene lookup returns CDR1 SQVTM and CDR2 ANQGSEA. This CDR3 is CSVEGGSGGPSGTQYF. The covered CDR3 bases are TGCAGCGTTGAAGGGGGTAGCGGGGGGCCCTCAGGTACG.

There are a few counts of this clone. Coverage ceases 3 residues before the CDR3 finishes, and the germline J gene fills in the end. The V and J genes are TRBV19 and TRBJ1-4, with 9 positions matching TRBD1. CDR1 and CDR2 (germline): LNHDA, SQIVND (reference sequence). V dropped 5 bases and J dropped 7; count of bases not matched to a gene: 5. CDR3 size: 14 residues. This chain's CDR3 is CASSPTGGAEKLFF. CDR3 bases read: TGTGCCAGTAGTCCGACAGGGGGGGCTGAAAAA.

The sample holds a few counts of this clone. The sequenced fragment ends 3 residues before the CDR3 boundary, so the rest is inferred from the germline J gene. The V and J genes are TRBV6-1 and TRBJ1-4; tentatively, D is TRBD1 (6 bases). The CDR3 extends over 16 amino acids. Germline CDR1 MNHNS, CDR2 SASEGT. Trimming took 4 bases from V and 4 from J, leaving 16 bases between them. The part of the CDR3 DNA that was read is TGTGCCAGCAGTGTAGGGGGAGGACAGCTTAATGAAAAA. It translates to CASSVGGGQLNEK. The complete CDR3 reads CASSVGGGQLNEKLFF.

This clone was counted ten times or more. The CDR3 end is not reached by the read, which stops 3 residues before it; the germline J gene fills it in. This sequence joins TRBV10-3 and TRBJ2-7; D perhaps matches TRBD2 (6 bases). V shed 4 bases and J shed 1 base, with 14 bases lying between them. CDR1 and CDR2 (germline): ENHRY, SYGVKD. The CDR3 runs 15 residues. CDR3 DNA (partial): TGTGCCATCAGTGGCTGGGATAGCGGATCCTACGAG. Translating it yields CAISGWDSGSYE. The full CDR3 protein reads CAISGWDSGSYEQYF.